These 17 T cell receptor beta chains were all obtained from the same sample, sequenced in a study of T cells in Graves' hyperthyroidism and ophthalmopathy. Amplified TCR beta CDR3 regions came from RNA transcripts. A set of HTBI primers served as the primers for a first-round RT-PCR of the TCR CDR3. TCRdb recomputed calls from the multiplex PCR reads with MiXCR, one row per CDR3 protein. The profile shows about 600,000 distinct CDR3 sequences, around 14% of them singletons. Specimen: blood. These TCRs come from a woman under 30 with Graves' ophthalmopathy.

This clonotype was recorded once. The genes are TRBV20-1 and TRBJ2-3, with 12 bases fitting TRBD1. The junction had 7 bases not matched to a gene; V was cut back by 5 bases and J by 4 bases. The CDR3 runs to 15 residues. CDR1 is DFQATT, CDR2 SNEGSKA, per germline (reference sequence). The CDR3 bases are TGCAGTGCTTCTCGGGACAGGGGGCGGGCAGATACGCAGTATTTT. Residues: CSASRDRGRADTQYF.

The V gene is TRBV14, the J gene TRBJ1-1; D is perhaps TRBD1 (6 bases). CDR1 and CDR2 (germline): SGHDN, FVKESK. The CDR3 extends over 16 amino acids. V lost 0 bases and J 6 bases, leaving 17 bases between the germline ends. In DNA, the CDR3 is TGTGCCAGCAGCCAAGAAGAGGGGGGCGCGGGGTCTGAAGCTTTCTTT. This gives the protein CASSQEEGGAGSEAFF.

This clonotype has ten or more counts. CDR3 nucleotide sequence: TGTGCCAGCAGCTCCGATCTGGGCTGGTCACCCCTCCACTTT. Amino acids: CASSSDLGWSPLHF. This sequence joins TRBV7-2 and TRBJ1-6; D remains unclear. Germline V gene sequence: CDR1 SGHTA, CDR2 FQGNSA. Between the trimmed V and J ends, which lost 4 bases and 10 bases, there was a span of 14 bases. The CDR3 spans 14 residues. Based on the CDR3 plus reference TRBV7-2 and TRBJ1-6, the full variable domain is GAGVSQSPSNKVTEKGKDVELRCDPISGHTALYWYRQSLGQGLEFLIYFQGNSAPDKSGLPSDRFSAERTGGSVSTLTIQRTQQEDSAVYLCASSSDLGWSPLHFGNGTRLTVT.

This clonotype was recorded many times. The rearrangement joins TRBV11-2 to TRBJ2-5, with D possibly matching TRBD1 (6 bases). The V and J ends lost 5 bases and 1 base respectively, with 11 bases between them. Per germline, CDR1 SGHAT and CDR2 FQNNGV. This CDR3 is built from 14 residues. For the CDR3, the DNA is TGTGCCAGCAGCGCGGACAGTATCCAAGAGACCCAGTACTTC. This sequence encodes CASSADSIQETQYF.

Only a few counts were recorded for this clonotype. The chain couples TRBV5-8 to TRBJ2-7; TRBD1 or TRBD2 may be the D gene (6 bases each). CDR3 length: 12 amino acids. V was shortened by 4 bases and J by 4 bases, with 9 bases between the two germline ends. CDR1 SGHTS and CDR2 YDEGEE come from the germline V gene. CDR3 DNA sequence: TGTGCCAGCAGCCGGGGGCCATACGAGCAGTACTTC. It codes for CASSRGPYEQYF.

In its sample, this clonotype was seen a few times. This chain connects TRBV4-3 to TRBJ2-7; 10 nucleotides align to TRBD2. V trimming: 0 bases; J trimming: 3 bases; junction bases outside the gene matches: 8. The CDR3 is made up of 17 amino acids. Germline V gene lookup returns CDR1 LGHNA and CDR2 YSLEER. The DNA of the CDR3 is TGCGCCAGCAGCCAAGACCGTACTAGCGGGACAAACTACGAGCAGTACTTC. Translating it yields CASSQDRTSGTNYEQYF.

The table lists this clonotype with many counts. This chain links TRBV27 with TRBJ2-1; TRBD1 is a possible D gene (6 bases). Trimming took 4 bases from V and 2 from J, leaving 12 bases between them. From germline, CDR1 is MNHEY and CDR2 SMNVEV (reference sequence). The CDR3 sequence is 15 residues long. This chain's CDR3 is CASSSDRDTYNEQFF. CDR3 DNA sequence: TGTGCCAGCAGTTCCGATCGGGACACCTACAATGAGCAGTTCTTC.

This clonotype showed up many times. The rearrangement links TRBV30 to TRBJ2-5, with 7 positions matching TRBD2. The CDR3 consists of 12 residues. Germline CDR1 reads GTSNPN; CDR2 reads SVGIG (reference sequence). The V and J ends lost 1 base and 9 bases, in that order; junction bases with no gene match: 5. CDR3 in amino acids: CAWSGIRGAQYF. The CDR3 region has the DNA TGTGCCTGGAGTGGGATTCGGGGGGCCCAGTACTTC.

This clonotype has ten or more counts. This rearrangement joins TRBV6-6 to TRBJ2-7, with 8 bases fitting TRBD1. With V trimmed by 2 bases and J by 2 bases, 8 bases remained unmatched. This CDR3 comprises 16 residues. Germline V gene sequence: CDR1 MNHNY, CDR2 SVGAGI (reference sequence). CDR3 sequence: CASSYPIQGVAYEQYF. DNA of the CDR3: TGTGCCAGCAGTTACCCTATACAGGGGGTCGCCTACGAGCAGTACTTC.

This clonotype was observed at least ten times. The rearrangement joins TRBV18 to TRBJ2-7; D call uncertain. This CDR3 contains 14 residues. Deletions cut 0 bases from V and 1 base from J, with 7 bases between. In germline, CDR1 is KGHSH, CDR2 LQKENI. The CDR3 is CASSPPARSYEQYF. The CDR3 nucleotides read TGTGCCAGCTCACCACCGGCCCGGTCCTACGAGCAGTACTTC.

Notes on this clonotype: This may arise from a read error, as a much more abundant clone is one base away. The genes are TRBV30 and TRBJ1-1; no clear D. CDR1 is GTSNPN, CDR2 SVGIG, per germline (reference sequence). This CDR3 spans 12 amino acids. Here the CDR3 reads CGWSLGNTEAFF. For the CDR3, the DNA is TGTGGCTGGAGCCTTGGGAACACTGAAGCTTTCTTT.

This clonotype appeared a few times. The J gene is TRBJ2-4, the V gene TRBV2; possible D gene TRBD1, 6 bases. From germline, CDR1 is SNHLY and CDR2 FYNNEI. There are 16 residues in the CDR3. V lost 3 bases and J lost 1, with 13 bases in between. Written as DNA, the CDR3 is TGTGCCAGCAGTGACTCCCCACAGGGCGCCAAAAACATTCAGTACTTC. It is translated as CASSDSPQGAKNIQYF.

The chain has TRBV9 and TRBJ2-1, with TRBD2 matching 7 bases. V lost 0 bases, J lost 3 bases, and 6 bases stayed unmatched. The CDR3 is made up of 16 amino acids. CDR1 and CDR2 (germline): SGDLS, YYNGEE. The chain's CDR3 is CASSVGVGEGYNEQFF. DNA of the CDR3: TGTGCCAGCAGCGTAGGGGTCGGGGAGGGCTACAATGAGCAGTTCTTC.

The rearrangement uses TRBV12-3 or TRBV12-4 and TRBJ1-5; D is unresolved. CDR3 length equals 12 residues. V was pared by 5 bases and J by 9 bases, with 11 bases between. The CDR3 sequence: CASSPSSGPQHF. The CDR3 DNA reads TGTGCCAGCAGTCCGTCCTCGGGGCCCCAGCATTTT.

The rearrangement uses TRBV28 and TRBJ2-3, with TRBD2 matching 11 bases. CDR3 length: 18 residues. Per germline, CDR1 MDHEN and CDR2 SYDVKM. Trimming took 1 base from V and 1 from J; bases not matched to a gene: 7. Written as DNA, the CDR3 is TGTGCCAGCAGTTTATCCCTTAGCGGGAGGGCCGGCACAGATACGCAGTATTTT. Its translation is CASSLSLSGRAGTDTQYF.

The V and J genes are TRBV18 and TRBJ2-7; TRBD1 might be the D (5 bases). Trimming removed 3 bases at V and 4 bases at J, with 19 bases between. The germline V gene has CDR1 KGHSH and CDR2 LQKENI. The CDR3 extends over 16 amino acids. The CDR3 region is CASSPREGHATYEQYF. The CDR3 bases are TGTGCCAGCTCACCCCGAGAAGGACACGCGACATACGAGCAGTACTTC. Complete variable domain (other parts from reference TRBV18 and TRBJ2-7): NAGVMQNPRHLVRRRGQEARLRCSPMKGHSHVYWYRQLPEEGLKFMVYLQKENIIDESGMPKERFSAEFPKEGPSILRIQQVVRGDSAAYFCASSPREGHATYEQYFGPGTRLTVT.

This clonotype was seen many times. The V gene is TRBV3-1, the J gene TRBJ2-3; 10 nucleotides match TRBD2. The trim removed 1 base at V and 3 bases at J, leaving 4 bases unmatched. The CDR3 has 16 amino acids. From germline, CDR1 is LGHDT and CDR2 YNNKEL (reference sequence). CDR3 nucleotides: TGTGCCAGCAGCCAAGGCACTAGCGGGAATACAGATACGCAGTATTTT. It yields the protein CASSQGTSGNTDTQYF.